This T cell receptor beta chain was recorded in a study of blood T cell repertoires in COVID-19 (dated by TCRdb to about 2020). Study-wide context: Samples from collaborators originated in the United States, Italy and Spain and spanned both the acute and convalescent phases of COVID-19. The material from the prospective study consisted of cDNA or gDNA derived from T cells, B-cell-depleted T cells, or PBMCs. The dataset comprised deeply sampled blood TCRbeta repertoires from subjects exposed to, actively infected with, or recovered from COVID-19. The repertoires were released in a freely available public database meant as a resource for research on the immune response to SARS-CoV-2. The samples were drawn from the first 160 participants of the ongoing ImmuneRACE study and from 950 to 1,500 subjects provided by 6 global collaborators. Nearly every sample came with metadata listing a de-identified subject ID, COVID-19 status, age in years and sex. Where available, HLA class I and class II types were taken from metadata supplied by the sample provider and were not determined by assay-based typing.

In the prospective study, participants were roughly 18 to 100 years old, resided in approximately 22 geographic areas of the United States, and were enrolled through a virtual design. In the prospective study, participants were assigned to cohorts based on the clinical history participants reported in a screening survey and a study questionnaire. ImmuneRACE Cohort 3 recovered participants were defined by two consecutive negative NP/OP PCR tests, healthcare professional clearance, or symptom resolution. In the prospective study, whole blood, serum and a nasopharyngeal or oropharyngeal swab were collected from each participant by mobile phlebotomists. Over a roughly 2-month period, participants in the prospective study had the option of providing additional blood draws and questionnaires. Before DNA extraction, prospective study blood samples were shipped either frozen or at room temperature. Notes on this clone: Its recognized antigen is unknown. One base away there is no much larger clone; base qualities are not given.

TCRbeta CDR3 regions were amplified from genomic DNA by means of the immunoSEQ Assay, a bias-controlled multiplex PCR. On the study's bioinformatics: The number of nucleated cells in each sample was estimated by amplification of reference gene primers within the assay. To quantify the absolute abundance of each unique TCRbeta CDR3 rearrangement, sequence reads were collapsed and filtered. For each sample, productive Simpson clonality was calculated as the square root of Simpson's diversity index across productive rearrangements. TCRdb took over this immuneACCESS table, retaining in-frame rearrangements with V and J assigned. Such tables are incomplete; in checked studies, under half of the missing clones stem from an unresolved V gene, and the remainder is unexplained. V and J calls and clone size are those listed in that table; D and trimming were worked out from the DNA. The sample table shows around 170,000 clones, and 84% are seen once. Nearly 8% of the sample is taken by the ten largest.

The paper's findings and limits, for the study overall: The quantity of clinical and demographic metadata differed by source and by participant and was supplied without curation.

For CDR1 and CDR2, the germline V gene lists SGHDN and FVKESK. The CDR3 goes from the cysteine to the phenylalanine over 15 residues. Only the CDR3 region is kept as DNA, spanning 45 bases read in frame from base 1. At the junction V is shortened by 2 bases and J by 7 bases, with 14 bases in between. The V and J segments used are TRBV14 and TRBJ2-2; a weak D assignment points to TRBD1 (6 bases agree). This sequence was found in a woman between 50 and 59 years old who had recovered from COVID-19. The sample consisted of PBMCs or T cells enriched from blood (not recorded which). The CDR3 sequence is CASSQLGHLRGELFF. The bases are TGTGCCAGCAGCCAATTGGGACACCTCCGCGGGGAGCTGTTTTTT. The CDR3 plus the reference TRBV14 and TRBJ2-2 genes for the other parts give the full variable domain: EAGVTQFPSHSVIEKGQTVTLRCDPISGHDNLYWYRRVMGKEIKFLLHFVKESKQDESGMPNNRFLAERTGGTYSTLKVQPAELEDSGVYFCASSQLGHLRGELFFGEGSRLTVL.